This T cell receptor beta chain was captured in a study of blood T cells in healthy people across ages. The authors ran a second PCR of about 7 to 12 cycles using a sample-barcoded 5' primer and a J-beta primer mix. TCRdb re-analysed the 5' RACE reads in MiXCR, keeping a single row per CDR3 protein. The sample has hundreds of thousands of distinct CDR3 sequences, more than 25% seen once; the top ten hold 2.5% to 3.5%. Of note for this clonotype: At one of its ends the junction is not consistent with the germline gene, which may arise from a read error.

From germline, CDR1 is MGHRA and CDR2 YSYEKL. This CDR3 is built from 15 residues. The data also belong to a second study, concerning T cells of mothers and their children.

The J gene is TRBJ1-2, the V gene TRBV4-1, with D perhaps matching TRBD1 (5 bases). This sequence was found in a boy aged 5-17 years in good health. Sample: blood. The CDR3 DNA sequence: TGCGCCAGCAGCCAGTCGGACGGGGCTAACTGTGGCTACACCTTC. Residues: CASSQSDGANCGYTF.